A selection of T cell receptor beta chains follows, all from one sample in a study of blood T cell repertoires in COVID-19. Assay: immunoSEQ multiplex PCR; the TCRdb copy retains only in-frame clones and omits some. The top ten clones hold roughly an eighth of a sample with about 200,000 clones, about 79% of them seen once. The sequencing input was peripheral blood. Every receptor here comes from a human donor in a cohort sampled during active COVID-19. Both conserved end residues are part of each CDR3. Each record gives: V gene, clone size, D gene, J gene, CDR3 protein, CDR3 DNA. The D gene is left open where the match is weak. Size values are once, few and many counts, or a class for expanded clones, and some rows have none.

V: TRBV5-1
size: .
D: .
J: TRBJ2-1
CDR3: CASSYTAGYYNEQFF
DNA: TGCGCCAGCAGCTATACCGCGGGGTACTACAATGAGCAGTTCTTC

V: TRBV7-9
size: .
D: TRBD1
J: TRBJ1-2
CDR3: CASSSANRGHGYTF
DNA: TGTGCCAGCAGCTCGGCGAACAGGGGGCATGGCTACACCTTC

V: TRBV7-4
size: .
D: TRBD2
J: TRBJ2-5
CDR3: CASSLVNSGNQETQYF
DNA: TGTGCCAGCAGCTTAGTTAATAGCGGGAACCAAGAGACCCAGTACTTC

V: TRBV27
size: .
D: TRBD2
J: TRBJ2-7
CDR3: CASSEREGSYEQYF
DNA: TGTGCCAGCAGTGAGCGGGAGGGCTCCTACGAGCAGTACTTC

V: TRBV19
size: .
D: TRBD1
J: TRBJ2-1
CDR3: CASSQGGTGGPIMYNEQFF
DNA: TGTGCCAGTAGTCAGGGAGGGACAGGGGGCCCTATAATGTACAATGAGCAGTTCTTC

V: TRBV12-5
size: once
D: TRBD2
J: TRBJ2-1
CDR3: CASNSGLAGRASYNEQFF
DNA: TGTGCTAGTAATTCGGGACTAGCGGGGAGAGCCTCCTACAATGAGCAGTTCTTC

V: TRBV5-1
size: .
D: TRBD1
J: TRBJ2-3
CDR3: CASNGGRGPTDTQYF
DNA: TGCGCCAGCAATGGGGGCAGGGGGCCCACAGATACGCAGTATTTT

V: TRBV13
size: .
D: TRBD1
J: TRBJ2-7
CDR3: CASSLGQVSYEQYF
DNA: TGTGCCAGCAGCCTTGGACAGGTCTCCTACGAGCAGTACTTC

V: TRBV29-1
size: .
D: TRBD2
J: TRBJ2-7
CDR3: CSVVRAGGPYEQYF
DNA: TGCAGCGTTGTTCGGGCGGGAGGCCCCTACGAGCAGTACTTC

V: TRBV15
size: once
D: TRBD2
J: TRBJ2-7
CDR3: CATSRALAGTYEQYF
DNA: TGTGCCACCAGCAGAGCACTAGCGGGAACCTACGAGCAGTACTTC

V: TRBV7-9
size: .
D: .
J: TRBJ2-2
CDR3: CASSLEVWGSTGELFF
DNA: TGTGCCAGCAGCTTAGAGGTCTGGGGCAGCACCGGGGAGCTGTTTTTT

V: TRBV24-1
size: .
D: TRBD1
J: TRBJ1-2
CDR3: CATITGVRGYTF
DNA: TGTGCCACAATTACAGGGGTTCGGGGCTACACCTTC

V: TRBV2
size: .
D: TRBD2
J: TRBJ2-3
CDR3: CASSATSGDTDTQYF
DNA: TGTGCCAGCAGTGCCACTAGCGGAGACACAGATACGCAGTATTTT

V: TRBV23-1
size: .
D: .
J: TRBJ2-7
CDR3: CARRTPPYEQYF
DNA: TGCGCCAGACGGACTCCTCCCTACGAGCAGTACTTC

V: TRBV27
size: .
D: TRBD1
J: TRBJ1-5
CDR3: CASSFTPTGNQPQHF
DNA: TGTGCCAGCAGTTTTACCCCGACAGGGAATCAGCCCCAGCATTTT

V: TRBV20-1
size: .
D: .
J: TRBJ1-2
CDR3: CSASSGYGYTF
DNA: TGCAGTGCTAGTTCAGGCTATGGCTACACCTTC

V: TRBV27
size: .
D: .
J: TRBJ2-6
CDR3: CASRYLGSGANVLTF
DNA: TGTGCCAGCAGATACCTCGGGTCTGGGGCCAACGTCCTGACTTTC

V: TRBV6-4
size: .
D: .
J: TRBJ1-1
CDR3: CASSLREGREAFF
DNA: TGTGCCAGCAGTTTGAGGGAGGGTCGGGAAGCTTTCTTT

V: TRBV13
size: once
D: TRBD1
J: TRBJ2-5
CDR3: CASSLGQGAWETQYF
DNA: TGTGCCAGCAGCTTGGGACAGGGGGCTTGGGAGACCCAGTACTTC

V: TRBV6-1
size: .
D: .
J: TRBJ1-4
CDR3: CASSESSPRASNEKLFF
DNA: TGTGCCAGCAGTGAAAGTAGCCCCAGGGCTTCGAATGAAAAACTGTTTTTT

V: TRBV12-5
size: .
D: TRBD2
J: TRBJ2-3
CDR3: CASGLVTSGSWSTDTQYF
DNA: TGTGCTAGTGGTTTGGTAACTAGCGGGAGTTGGAGTACAGATACGCAGTATTTT

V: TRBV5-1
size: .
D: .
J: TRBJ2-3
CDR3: CASSFTTPSTDTQYF
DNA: TGCGCCAGCAGCTTCACTACTCCTAGCACAGATACGCAGTATTTT

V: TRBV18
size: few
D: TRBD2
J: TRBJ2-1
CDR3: CASSPLGLARFF
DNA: TGTGCCAGCTCACCGCTAGGACTAGCCAGGTTCTTC

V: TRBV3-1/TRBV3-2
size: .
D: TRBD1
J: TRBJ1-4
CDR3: CASSQEGGGGEKLFF
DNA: TGTGCCAGCAGCCAAGAAGGAGGGGGCGGAGAAAAACTGTTTTTT

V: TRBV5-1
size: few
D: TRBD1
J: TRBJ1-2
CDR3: CASSSTGNYGYTF
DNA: TGCGCCAGCAGCTCGACAGGGAACTATGGCTACACCTTC

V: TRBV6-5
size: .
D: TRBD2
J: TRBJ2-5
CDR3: CASRAGDYLRETQYF
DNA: TGTGCCAGCAGGGCTGGGGACTACCTCCGGGAGACCCAGTACTTC

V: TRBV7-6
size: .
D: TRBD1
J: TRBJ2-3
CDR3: CASSPTGGGADTQYF
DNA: TGTGCCAGCAGCCCTACAGGGGGAGGCGCAGATACGCAGTATTTT

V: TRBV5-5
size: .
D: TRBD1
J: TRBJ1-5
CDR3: CASSLAGTGGSNQPQHF
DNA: TGTGCCAGCAGCTTGGCGGGGACAGGGGGTAGCAATCAGCCCCAGCATTTT

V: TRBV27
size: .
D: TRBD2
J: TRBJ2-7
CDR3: CASSPPGGSGYEQYF
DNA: TGTGCCAGCAGTCCCCCGGGCGGGAGTGGTTACGAGCAGTACTTC

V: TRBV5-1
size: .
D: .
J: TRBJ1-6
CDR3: CASGERSSYNSPLHF
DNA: TGCGCCAGCGGAGAGAGGAGCTCCTATAATTCACCCCTCCACTTT

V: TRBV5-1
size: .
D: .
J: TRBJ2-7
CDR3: CASSLDRTYEQYF
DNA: TGCGCCAGCAGCTTGGACAGAACCTACGAGCAGTACTTC

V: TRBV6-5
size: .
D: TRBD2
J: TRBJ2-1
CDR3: CASKNGRAGTNEQFF
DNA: TGTGCCAGCAAAAACGGGAGGGCGGGGACCAATGAGCAGTTCTTC

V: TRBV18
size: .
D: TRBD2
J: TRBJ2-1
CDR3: CASSRREGAYNEQFF
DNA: TGTGCCAGCTCACGCCGGGAGGGGGCCTACAATGAGCAGTTCTTC

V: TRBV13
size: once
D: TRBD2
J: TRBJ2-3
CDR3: CASRVAGRPDTQYF
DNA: TGTGCCAGCAGAGTAGCGGGACGGCCAGATACGCAGTATTTT

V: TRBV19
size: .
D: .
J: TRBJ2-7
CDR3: CASGPRGNSYEQYF
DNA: TGTGCCAGTGGCCCCAGGGGCAACTCCTACGAGCAGTACTTC

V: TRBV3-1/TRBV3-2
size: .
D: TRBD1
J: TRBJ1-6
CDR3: CASSQGTGGYSPLHF
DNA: TGTGCCAGCAGCCAAGGGACAGGGGGTTATTCACCCCTCCACTTT

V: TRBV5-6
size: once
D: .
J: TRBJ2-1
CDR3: CASGGTVPRNEQFF
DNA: TGTGCCAGCGGCGGGACAGTACCCCGGAATGAGCAGTTCTTC

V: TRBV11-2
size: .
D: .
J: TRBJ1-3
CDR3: CASSLGHSGNTIYF
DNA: TGTGCCAGCAGCCTAGGACACTCTGGAAACACCATATATTTT

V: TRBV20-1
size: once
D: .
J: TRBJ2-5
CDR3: CSASVNGETQYF
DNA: TGCAGTGCTAGTGTAAACGGGGAGACCCAGTACTTC

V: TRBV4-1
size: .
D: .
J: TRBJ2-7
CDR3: CASSAGTHPPEQYF
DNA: TGCGCCAGCAGCGCCGGGACACACCCCCCCGAGCAGTACTTC

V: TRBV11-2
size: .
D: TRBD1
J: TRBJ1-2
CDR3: CASSLPTGAGGYTF
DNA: TGTGCCAGCAGCTTACCCACAGGGGCTGGTGGCTACACCTTC

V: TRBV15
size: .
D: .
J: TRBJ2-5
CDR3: CASQGTPTTQYF
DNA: TGTGCCAGCCAGGGGACCCCAACGACCCAGTACTTC

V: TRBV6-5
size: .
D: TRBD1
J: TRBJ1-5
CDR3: CASRMGQGIGQPQHF
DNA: TGTGCCAGCAGGATGGGACAGGGGATTGGTCAGCCCCAGCATTTT

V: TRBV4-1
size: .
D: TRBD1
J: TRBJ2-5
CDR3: CASSLIDRAGGRETQYF
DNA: TGCGCCAGCAGCCTAATCGATCGCGCAGGGGGACGAGAGACCCAGTACTTC

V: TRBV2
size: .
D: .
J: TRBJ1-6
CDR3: CASKQGEGNSPLHF
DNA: TGTGCCAGCAAACAGGGTGAGGGAAATTCACCCCTCCACTTT

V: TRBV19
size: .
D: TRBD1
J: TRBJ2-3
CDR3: CASSIPRTGDTDTQYF
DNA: TGTGCCAGTAGTATCCCCCGGACAGGAGATACAGATACGCAGTATTTT

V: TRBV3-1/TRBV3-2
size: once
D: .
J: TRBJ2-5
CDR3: CASSQTQGPETQYF
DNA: TGTGCCAGCAGCCAAACCCAGGGTCCGGAGACCCAGTACTTC

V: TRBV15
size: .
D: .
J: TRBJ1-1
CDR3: CATSRGPQLNTEAFF
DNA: TGTGCCACCAGCAGAGGTCCGCAGTTGAACACTGAAGCTTTCTTT

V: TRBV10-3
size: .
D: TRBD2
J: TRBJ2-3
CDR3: CAASSGRDTDTQYF
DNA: TGTGCCGCGTCTAGCGGGAGGGACACAGATACGCAGTATTTT

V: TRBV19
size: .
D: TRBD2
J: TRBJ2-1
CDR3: CASSTPSGAYNEQFF
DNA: TGTGCCAGTAGTACGCCTAGCGGGGCTTACAATGAGCAGTTCTTC

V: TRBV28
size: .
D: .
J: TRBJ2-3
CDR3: CASSRTETDTQYF
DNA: TGTGCCAGCAGTAGGACAGAAACAGATACGCAGTATTTT

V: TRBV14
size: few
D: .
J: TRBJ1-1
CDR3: CASSLAGMNTEAFF
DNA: TGTGCCAGCAGCCTCGCAGGAATGAACACTGAAGCTTTCTTT

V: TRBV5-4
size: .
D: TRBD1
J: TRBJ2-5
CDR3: CASSLAVSGGIETQYF
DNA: TGTGCCAGCAGCTTGGCTGTGTCAGGGGGAATTGAGACCCAGTACTTC

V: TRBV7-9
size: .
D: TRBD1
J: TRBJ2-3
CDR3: CASSSTRDRGPGDTQYF
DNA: TGTGCCAGCAGTAGTACCCGGGACAGGGGGCCGGGAGATACGCAGTATTTT

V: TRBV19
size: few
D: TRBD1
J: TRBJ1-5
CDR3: CASSIETGAWNQPQHF
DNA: TGTGCCAGTAGTATAGAGACAGGGGCGTGGAATCAGCCCCAGCATTTT

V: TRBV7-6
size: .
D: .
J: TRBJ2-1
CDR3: CASSLSGSYNEQFF
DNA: TGTGCCAGCAGCTTGTCAGGTTCCTACAATGAGCAGTTCTTC

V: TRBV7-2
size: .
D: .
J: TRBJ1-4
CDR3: CASSLGTKAGYEKLFF
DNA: TGTGCCAGCAGCTTAGGAACTAAAGCGGGGTATGAAAAACTGTTTTTT